This T cell receptor (beta chain) was profiled in a study of cytomegalovirus exposure and HLA in healthy donors. PCR employed 60 Vbeta and 13 Jbeta primers. Clones were read by immunoSEQ multiplex PCR, and TCRdb kept only the in-frame ones, dropping some. Of over 150,000 clones in the sample, 65% to 85% are singletons; the top ten hold 2.6%. To note about this clone: The target antigen is unknown.

Whole-study results and caveats: Most TCR beta V segments were productive about 87% or about 30% of the time in an earlier analysis.

The sequenced sample was PBMCs. This sequence originates from a woman aged 40 to 50 in good health and CMV-seropositive.

CDR3 DNA: TGTGCCAGCAGTCTTACGGGGTTCGGTGAAAAACTGTTTTTT. Protein: CASSLTGFGEKLFF. This sequence joins TRBV28 and TRBJ1-4; D is unclear. CDR1 is MDHEN and CDR2 is SYDVKM in the germline V gene. This CDR3 contains 14 residues. The V end lost 5 bases, the J end lost 7 bases, and 14 bases lay between the germline ends.